The rows below give T cell receptor beta chains drawn from one sample of a study of T cell responses to AZD1222 COVID-19 vaccine. Clones were read by immunoSEQ multiplex PCR, and TCRdb kept only the in-frame ones, dropping some. The repertoire has roughly 82,000 clones, around 84% of them found once; the top ten carry about an eighth. Sequencing was performed on peripheral blood, taken on day 0 of AZD1222 vaccination. These receptors came from an adult in good health. The CDR3 runs from the conserved cysteine through the conserved F or W. The order of the fields is clone size, V gene, J gene, D gene, CDR3 DNA, CDR3 protein. The D gene is left open where the match is weak. Clone size appears in some rows only: once, few, many, or a class for an expanded clone.

abundance: .; v_gene: TRBV3-1/TRBV3-2; j_gene: TRBJ2-1; d_gene: .; CDR3nt: TGTGCCAGCAGCCAAATGTACAGCTCCTACAATGAGCAGTTCTTC; CDR3aa: CASSQMYSSYNEQFF
abundance: .; v_gene: TRBV6-5; j_gene: TRBJ1-2; d_gene: TRBD1; CDR3nt: TGTGCCAGCAGCAGGGGACAGTTCTATGGCTACACCTTC; CDR3aa: CASSRGQFYGYTF
abundance: .; v_gene: TRBV20-1; j_gene: TRBJ1-4; d_gene: .; CDR3nt: TGCAGTGCCATAGGGGGAGAAAAACTGTTTTTT; CDR3aa: CSAIGGEKLFF
abundance: .; v_gene: TRBV19; j_gene: TRBJ1-2; d_gene: .; CDR3nt: TGTGCCAGTAGGAACAACCTTAACTATGGCTACACCTTC; CDR3aa: CASRNNLNYGYTF
abundance: .; v_gene: TRBV7-8; j_gene: TRBJ2-7; d_gene: TRBD1; CDR3nt: TGTGCCAGCAGCCCCAAGCCGGGACAGGGGACCGCCTACGAGCAGTACTTC; CDR3aa: CASSPKPGQGTAYEQYF
abundance: .; v_gene: TRBV3-1/TRBV3-2; j_gene: TRBJ1-2; d_gene: .; CDR3nt: TGTGCCAGCAGCCGCCCCACTTATAAGGGCCCGGGCTACACCTTC; CDR3aa: CASSRPTYKGPGYTF
abundance: .; v_gene: TRBV7-3; j_gene: TRBJ2-7; d_gene: .; CDR3nt: TGTGCCAGCAGCTTCCAGGGGGGTGCCTACGAGCAGTACTTC; CDR3aa: CASSFQGGAYEQYF
abundance: .; v_gene: TRBV21-1; j_gene: TRBJ1-5; d_gene: .; CDR3nt: TGTGCCAGGACCCAGTATAGCAATCAGCCCCAGCATTTT; CDR3aa: CARTQYSNQPQHF
abundance: .; v_gene: TRBV24-1; j_gene: TRBJ1-2; d_gene: TRBD1; CDR3nt: TGTGCCACCAGTGATTTGCGGCAGGGGGTGGTCTATGGCTACACCTTC; CDR3aa: CATSDLRQGVVYGYTF
abundance: .; v_gene: TRBV5-1; j_gene: TRBJ1-6; d_gene: TRBD1; CDR3nt: TGCGCCAGCAGCTTGGCTCTCAGCGGACAGGATAATTCACCCCTCCACTTT; CDR3aa: CASSLALSGQDNSPLHF
abundance: .; v_gene: TRBV11-1; j_gene: TRBJ2-7; d_gene: .; CDR3nt: TGTGCCAGCAGCTTAGGGGAGAGGTACGAGCAGTACTTC; CDR3aa: CASSLGERYEQYF
abundance: .; v_gene: TRBV29-1; j_gene: TRBJ2-5; d_gene: TRBD1; CDR3nt: TGCAGCTTAATGGCACAGGGGCTTTCACACCAGTACTTC; CDR3aa: CSLMAQGLSHQYF
abundance: .; v_gene: TRBV28; j_gene: TRBJ2-2; d_gene: TRBD1; CDR3nt: TGTGCCAGCACCGCCCCCGGACAGGGAAATACCGGGGAGCTGTTTTTT; CDR3aa: CASTAPGQGNTGELFF
abundance: .; v_gene: TRBV5-1; j_gene: TRBJ2-3; d_gene: .; CDR3nt: TGCGCCAGCAGCTTGGCAGTCTCAACAACAGATACGCAGTATTTT; CDR3aa: CASSLAVSTTDTQYF
abundance: .; v_gene: TRBV30; j_gene: TRBJ1-2; d_gene: .; CDR3nt: TGTGCCTGGAGTGTAGATGAGGGGGGCTACACCTTC; CDR3aa: CAWSVDEGGYTF
abundance: .; v_gene: TRBV6-5; j_gene: TRBJ1-3; d_gene: .; CDR3nt: TGTGCCAGCATGACCATGGGGGACACCATATATTTT; CDR3aa: CASMTMGDTIYF
abundance: .; v_gene: TRBV2; j_gene: TRBJ1-6; d_gene: .; CDR3nt: TGTGCCAGCAGTGAGGGCCCTCGGCCCCTCCACTTT; CDR3aa: CASSEGPRPLHF
abundance: .; v_gene: TRBV3-1/TRBV3-2; j_gene: TRBJ2-7; d_gene: TRBD2; CDR3nt: TGTGCCAGCAGCCAGGCCGGGACTAGAACCTACGAGCAGTACTTC; CDR3aa: CASSQAGTRTYEQYF
abundance: .; v_gene: TRBV19; j_gene: TRBJ2-1; d_gene: .; CDR3nt: TGTGCCAGTAGTATAGGGGCTAGCTTCAATGAGCAGTTCTTC; CDR3aa: CASSIGASFNEQFF
abundance: once; v_gene: TRBV7-3; j_gene: TRBJ1-1; d_gene: .; CDR3nt: TGTGCCAGCAGCGTGACAGATATGAACACTGAAGCTTTCTTT; CDR3aa: CASSVTDMNTEAFF
abundance: .; v_gene: TRBV7-9; j_gene: TRBJ1-4; d_gene: .; CDR3nt: TGTGCCAGCAGCTTAGTAGGGCGTTTTAATGAAAAACTGTTTTTT; CDR3aa: CASSLVGRFNEKLFF
abundance: .; v_gene: TRBV5-1; j_gene: TRBJ1-6; d_gene: .; CDR3nt: TGCGCCAGCAGCTCCGGTCTGGGGGGCGTCTATAATTCACCCCTCCACTTT; CDR3aa: CASSSGLGGVYNSPLHF
abundance: .; v_gene: TRBV3-1/TRBV3-2; j_gene: TRBJ2-7; d_gene: .; CDR3nt: TGTGCCAGCAGCCACCGGGGCAGGGGAACCTACGAGCAGCACTTC; CDR3aa: CASSHRGRGTYEQHF
abundance: once; v_gene: TRBV6-6; j_gene: TRBJ1-3; d_gene: TRBD1; CDR3nt: TGTGCCAGCAGTGCTGGGACAGGGTTTGGAAACACCATATATTTT; CDR3aa: CASSAGTGFGNTIYF
abundance: .; v_gene: TRBV9; j_gene: TRBJ2-5; d_gene: .; CDR3nt: TGTGCCAGCAGCGTAGGGGGAACAGAGACCCAGTACTTC; CDR3aa: CASSVGGTETQYF
abundance: once; v_gene: TRBV5-5; j_gene: TRBJ2-5; d_gene: TRBD2; CDR3nt: TGTGCCAGCAGCTTGGGCGGGGGGACTAACCAAGAGACCCAGTACTTC; CDR3aa: CASSLGGGTNQETQYF
abundance: .; v_gene: TRBV11-2; j_gene: TRBJ1-4; d_gene: TRBD1; CDR3nt: TGTGCCAGCAGCCTGGGACAGGGCGCGGAAAAACTGTTTTTT; CDR3aa: CASSLGQGAEKLFF
abundance: .; v_gene: TRBV28; j_gene: TRBJ1-1; d_gene: .; CDR3nt: TGTGCCAGCATTGACGGGGGCAGAAGGGGTGAAGCTTTCTTT; CDR3aa: CASIDGGRRGEAFF
abundance: .; v_gene: TRBV3-1/TRBV3-2; j_gene: TRBJ1-6; d_gene: .; CDR3nt: TGTGCCAGCAGCCAGTCGGTCACTTCACCCCTCCACTTT; CDR3aa: CASSQSVTSPLHF
abundance: .; v_gene: TRBV5-1; j_gene: TRBJ2-3; d_gene: .; CDR3nt: TGCGCCAGCAGCTTGGATCCCTTAACAGATACGCAGTATTTT; CDR3aa: CASSLDPLTDTQYF
abundance: .; v_gene: TRBV18; j_gene: TRBJ1-6; d_gene: .; CDR3nt: TGTGCCAGCTCACCACAACACAGGGAGGGTTCACCCCTCCACTTT; CDR3aa: CASSPQHREGSPLHF
abundance: .; v_gene: TRBV4-3; j_gene: TRBJ2-5; d_gene: TRBD1; CDR3nt: TGCGCCAGCAGCCAAGGGGCCCTTAACAGGGGGGAGACCCAGTACTTC; CDR3aa: CASSQGALNRGETQYF
abundance: .; v_gene: TRBV10-3; j_gene: TRBJ1-4; d_gene: TRBD1; CDR3nt: TGTGCCATCAGCGGGACAGGTCGGAATGAAAAACTGTTTTTT; CDR3aa: CAISGTGRNEKLFF
abundance: .; v_gene: TRBV28; j_gene: TRBJ2-2; d_gene: .; CDR3nt: TGTGCCAGCAGACCCTGGGGAGACACCGGGGAGCTGTTTTTT; CDR3aa: CASRPWGDTGELFF
abundance: .; v_gene: TRBV5-1; j_gene: TRBJ1-1; d_gene: .; CDR3nt: TGCGCCAGCAGCTTGTTCTGGACATCAAAAAACACTGAAGCTTTCTTT; CDR3aa: CASSLFWTSKNTEAFF
abundance: .; v_gene: TRBV6-5; j_gene: TRBJ2-7; d_gene: .; CDR3nt: TGTGCCAGCAGTTCTACGTCGACACCTCCCTACGAGCAGTACTTC; CDR3aa: CASSSTSTPPYEQYF
abundance: .; v_gene: TRBV6-5; j_gene: TRBJ1-2; d_gene: TRBD1; CDR3nt: TGTGCCAGCACTACAGGGGTCGACTATGGCTACACCTTC; CDR3aa: CASTTGVDYGYTF
abundance: few; v_gene: TRBV28; j_gene: TRBJ2-7; d_gene: .; CDR3nt: TGTGCCAGCAGTTTCTTGGAGTACGAGCAGTACTTC; CDR3aa: CASSFLEYEQYF
abundance: .; v_gene: TRBV5-1; j_gene: TRBJ2-1; d_gene: .; CDR3nt: TGCGCCAGCAGCTTGCCGGGAGTCCACAATGAGCAGTTCTTC; CDR3aa: CASSLPGVHNEQFF
abundance: .; v_gene: TRBV7-2; j_gene: TRBJ2-7; d_gene: .; CDR3nt: TGTGCCAGCAGCTTAGGAGGGGCCATCGGCTACGAGCAGTACTTC; CDR3aa: CASSLGGAIGYEQYF
abundance: .; v_gene: TRBV5-8; j_gene: TRBJ1-1; d_gene: .; CDR3nt: TGTGCCAGCAGCAGCAGGACTCCCAATGAAGCTTTCTTT; CDR3aa: CASSSRTPNEAFF
abundance: .; v_gene: TRBV5-6; j_gene: TRBJ2-2; d_gene: TRBD2; CDR3nt: TGTGCCAGCAGTAGGACTAGCGGGGGGCTGGACACCGGGGAGCTGTTTTTT; CDR3aa: CASSRTSGGLDTGELFF
abundance: .; v_gene: TRBV5-6; j_gene: TRBJ2-7; d_gene: TRBD1; CDR3nt: TGTGCCAGCAGCTTGGAGTCCCAGACAGGGTTCCCCTACGAGCAGTACTTC; CDR3aa: CASSLESQTGFPYEQYF
abundance: once; v_gene: TRBV10-3; j_gene: TRBJ2-5; d_gene: .; CDR3nt: TGTGCCATCAGTGGGTCCCCCGCGGGGGCCAAAGAGACCCAGTACTTC; CDR3aa: CAISGSPAGAKETQYF